The clone carrying this T cell receptor (beta chain) is a singleton in its sample. With 60 Vbeta and 13 Jbeta primers, the PCR was carried out. Method: immunoSEQ multiplex PCR; TCRdb's copy keeps in-frame clones and lacks some. This table holds roughly 170,000 clones, roughly 80% found once. These data belong to a study of cytomegalovirus exposure and HLA in healthy donors. The CDR3 has 15 residues. This clonotype was obtained from a man aged 18 to 30 in good health and CMV-seronegative. Source material: PBMCs. The V call is TRBV21-1, the J call TRBJ1-3; the table's D call TRBD1 went unverified against the DNA. TRBV21-1 is assigned pseudogene status. Here the CDR3 DNA reads TGTGCCAGCAGCAAATGCGGGACAGTGGGAAACACCATATATTTT. It yields the protein CASSKCGTVGNTIYF.